This record looks at one T cell receptor (beta chain) sequence and its context. This sample is part of a study of CD8 T cells in ankylosing spondylitis. TCRdb re-derived calls from the 5' RACE reads in MiXCR, one entry per CDR3 protein. The sample gives 250,000 to 300,000 distinct CDR3 sequences, around 19% of which show up once; roughly 8% is in the top ten. Trimming stripped 6 bases from V and 8 bases from J, with 14 bases between. The CDR3 is 13 residues long. The receptor comes from a male donor with ankylosing spondylitis or in good health (not recorded which). V and J are TRBV12-3 or TRBV12-4 and TRBJ2-1; TRBD1 or TRBD2 may be the D gene (5 bases each). The specimen was blood, either unsorted or a sorted T cell fraction (not recorded which). The DNA of the CDR3 is TGTGCCAGCAGGCGCTCGGGACGGGATGAGCAGTTCTTC. Translating it yields CASRRSGRDEQFF.